This section outlines one TCR beta chain sequence together with its context. Its binding antigen is unknown. No qualities accompany the bases; no much larger clone lies one base away. This sample was taken from a study of T cell repertoires in cytomegalovirus infection (dated by TCRdb to between 2018 and 2021). General notes on the study: Alongside well-studied HLA-B-restricted epitopes, the peptide stimulations were aimed at recently identified HLA-C-restricted CMV epitopes, whose presentation resists viral immunomodulation. The HLA type of each donor mattered for the analysis, because public TCR beta signatures pointed to carriage of CMV infection along with the matching HLA type. Here is what the overall study found, with its caveats: In both this cohort and an independent cohort of a few hundred donors, the cumulative frequency of public TCR beta family members distinguished carriers of CMV infection plus the relevant HLA type. The ex vivo response was dominated by HLA-C-restricted CMV-specific TCR beta clonotypes, and the single most frequent clonotype in two of eight donors was supplied by these HLA-C-restricted clonotypes.

The label giving this sample's treatment or condition can be read as: in vitro stimulation with specific CMV peptide epitopes to enrich CMV-specific T cells. For sequencing, an Illumina HiSeq 1500 was employed. TCRdb took the public reads, trimmed them with fastp at Q25, ran MiXCR for clone calling and kept in-frame beta chains. Records with the same CDR3 protein are collapsed into one entry carrying the most frequent genes and DNA. The sample has some 270,000 distinct CDR3 sequences on record, about 20% of them singletons. The ten biggest clones cover around 20% of the sample. This clonotype was obtained from a human donor in good health (CMV status not recorded). Some clones in this sample may be carry-over from other donors' samples. The sequences come from cultured PBMCs, collected from culture after CMV antigen stimulation.

The nucleotides are TGCAGTGCGAGTGAGGCATTCATGAACACTGAAGCTTTCTTT. It codes for CSASEAFMNTEAFF. The chain was built from TRBV20-1 and TRBJ1-1; the D gene cannot be resolved reliably. The CDR3, cysteine through phenylalanine, is 14 amino acids long. Of the read, only the CDR3 DNA is kept; its 42 bases are in frame from base 1. The V end loses 6 bases and the J end loses 0 bases, and a stretch of 14 bases separates them. CDR1 and CDR2, per the germline V gene (reference sequence), are DFQATT and SNEGSKA.